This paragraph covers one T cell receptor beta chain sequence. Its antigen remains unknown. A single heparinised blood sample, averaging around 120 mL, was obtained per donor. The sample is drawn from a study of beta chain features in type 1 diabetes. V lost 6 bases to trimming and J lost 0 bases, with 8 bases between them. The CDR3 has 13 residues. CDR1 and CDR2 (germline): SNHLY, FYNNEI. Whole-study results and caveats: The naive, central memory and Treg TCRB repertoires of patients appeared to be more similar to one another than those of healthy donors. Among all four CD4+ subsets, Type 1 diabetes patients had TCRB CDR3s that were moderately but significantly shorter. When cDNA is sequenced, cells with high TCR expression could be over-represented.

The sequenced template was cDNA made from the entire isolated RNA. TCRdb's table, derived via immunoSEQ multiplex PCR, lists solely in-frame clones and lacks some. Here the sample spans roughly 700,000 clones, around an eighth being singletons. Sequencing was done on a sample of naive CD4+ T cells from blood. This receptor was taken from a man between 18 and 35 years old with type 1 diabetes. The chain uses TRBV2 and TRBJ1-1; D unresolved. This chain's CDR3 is CASRTDLNTEAFF. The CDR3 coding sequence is TGTGCCAGCAGAACGGACTTGAACACTGAAGCTTTCTTT.